A selection of T cell receptor beta chains follows, all from one sample in a study of OX40 agonist ivuxolimab in advanced cancers. Only in-frame clones appear in the TCRdb table, and some are missing; sequencing was by immunoSEQ multiplex PCR. The sample consists of about 49,000 clones, around 85% of them appearing once. Sequenced here: CD4+ or CD8+ T cells sorted from blood, sampled in a trial of the OX40 agonist ivuxolimab. The receptor set was obtained from an adult with an advanced solid tumor such as melanoma, head and neck, liver or kidney cancer. The CDR3 runs from the conserved cysteine through the conserved F or W. The D gene is left open where the match is weak. Expanded clones get a size class; other rows say once, few or many, or leave the size out.

TRBJ2-2,TRBV11-2,-,-,CASSSTGLGTGELFF,TGTGCCAGCAGCTCCACAGGGTTAGGGACCGGGGAGCTGTTTTTT
TRBJ2-7,TRBV6-5,TRBD1,few,CARTGGYEQYF,TGTGCCAGGACAGGGGGCTACGAGCAGTACTTC
TRBJ2-7,TRBV30,-,-,CAGLVNPGTYEQYF,TGTGCCGGCCTCGTTAATCCAGGGACCTACGAGCAGTACTTC
TRBJ1-5,TRBV10-3,-,-,CASHRDFNQPQHF,TGTGCCAGCCACCGGGACTTCAATCAGCCCCAGCATTTT
TRBJ1-5,TRBV19,-,-,CASSIQRFNQPQHF,TGTGCCAGTAGTATACAGCGATTCAATCAGCCCCAGCATTTT
TRBJ2-3,TRBV28,TRBD2,-,CASSSGLGTSATQYF,TGTGCCAGCAGTTCCGGTCTCGGGACTAGTGCTACGCAGTATTTT
TRBJ1-6,TRBV18,-,-,CASSSRGRLDNSPLHF,TGTGCCAGCTCTTCCCGGGGCCGGCTTGACAATTCACCCCTCCACTTT
TRBJ2-1,TRBV25-1,TRBD1,-,CASTRQGSSYNEQFF,TGTGCCAGCACTAGACAGGGGAGCTCCTACAATGAGCAGTTCTTC
TRBJ1-5,TRBV19,TRBD1,-,CASSWTGGSRNQPQHF,TGTGCCAGTAGTTGGACAGGGGGCTCGCGCAATCAGCCCCAGCATTTT
TRBJ2-3,TRBV6-5,-,-,CASRRSPGRGDTQYF,TGTGCCAGCAGGCGAAGCCCCGGCCGAGGGGATACGCAGTATTTT
TRBJ1-4,TRBV7-9,-,-,CASSLHSTNEKLFF,TGTGCCAGCAGCTTACATTCAACTAATGAAAAACTGTTTTTT
TRBJ2-2,TRBV2,-,few,CASSRDSLPNTGELFF,TGTGCCAGCAGTCGGGACTCCCTCCCGAACACCGGGGAGCTGTTTTTT
TRBJ2-5,TRBV6-5,-,-,CASSYNRDHRQETQYF,TGTGCCAGCAGTTACAATAGGGACCACAGACAAGAGACCCAGTACTTC
TRBJ2-1,TRBV7-2,-,-,CASSLGTRGNEQFF,TGTGCCAGCAGCTTAGGAACCAGAGGCAATGAGCAGTTCTTC
TRBJ2-5,TRBV7-8,TRBD2,-,CASSPQGLADRQTQYF,TGTGCCAGCAGCCCCCAGGGACTAGCGGACCGACAGACCCAGTACTTC
TRBJ1-1,TRBV27,-,-,CASSTLLQWGTEAFF,TGTGCCAGCAGTACCCTCCTACAGTGGGGGACTGAAGCTTTCTTT
TRBJ2-7,TRBV5-1,-,-,CASSRTATYEQYF,TGCGCCAGCAGCCGGACGGCCACCTACGAGCAGTACTTC
TRBJ1-5,TRBV6-1,-,-,CASGGFNQPQHF,TGTGCCAGCGGGGGGTTCAATCAGCCCCAGCATTTT
TRBJ1-1,TRBV18,TRBD1,-,CASSPRRQGGDTEAFF,TGTGCCAGCTCTCCGAGGAGGCAGGGGGGTGACACTGAAGCTTTCTTT
TRBJ1-2,TRBV13,TRBD1,-,CASSFVGQGVYGYTF,TGTGCCAGCAGCTTCGTGGGACAGGGGGTGTATGGCTACACCTTC
TRBJ2-7,TRBV11-2,TRBD2,-,CASRSPGTRPSEQYF,TGTGCCAGCAGGTCCCCCGGGACTAGACCCTCCGAGCAGTACTTC
TRBJ2-7,TRBV6-1,TRBD2,-,CGAGTSGYEQYF,TGTGGCGCCGGGACTAGCGGCTACGAGCAGTACTTC
TRBJ1-2,TRBV5-1,-,once,CASSLAGREIHGYTF,TGCGCCAGCAGCTTGGCCGGCAGGGAGATTCATGGCTACACCTTC
TRBJ1-1,TRBV5-1,-,-,CASSLPGARGTEAFF,TGCGCCAGCAGCTTACCGGGCGCCAGGGGCACTGAAGCTTTCTTT
TRBJ1-2,TRBV2,-,few,CASSLRSWGYTF,TGTGCCAGCAGTCTCCGTAGTTGGGGCTACACCTTC
TRBJ2-3,TRBV7-9,-,-,CASSSGLITDTQYF,TGTGCCAGCAGCTCGGGACTCATCACAGATACGCAGTATTTT
TRBJ2-7,TRBV11-2,-,-,CASSLTAKGYEQYF,TGTGCCAGCAGCTTAACAGCGAAGGGTTACGAGCAGTACTTC
TRBJ2-1,TRBV7-3,-,-,CASSAPGTSNEQFF,TGTGCCAGCAGCGCGCCCGGGACAAGTAATGAGCAGTTCTTC
TRBJ2-7,TRBV30,-,few,CAWSVRLSYEQYF,TGTGCCTGGAGTGTACGTCTGTCGTACGAGCAGTACTTC
TRBJ2-5,TRBV5-1,TRBD1,-,CASSSGQGSEETQYF,TGCGCCAGCAGCTCGGGACAGGGCTCCGAAGAGACCCAGTACTTC
TRBJ2-3,TRBV7-3,TRBD2,-,CASSLLGGREDTQYF,TGTGCCAGCAGCTTATTAGGAGGGCGGGAGGATACGCAGTATTTT
TRBJ2-1,TRBV7-2,TRBD2,-,CASSPRGLAGGVDEQFF,TGTGCCAGCAGCCCTCGGGGTCTAGCGGGAGGTGTTGATGAGCAGTTCTTC
TRBJ1-2,TRBV7-9,-,few,CASGGNYGYTF,TGTGCCAGCGGGGGCAACTATGGCTACACCTTC
TRBJ1-5,TRBV27,-,-,CASSPDRSDQPQHF,TGTGCCAGCAGTCCAGACAGGAGTGATCAGCCCCAGCATTTT
TRBJ2-5,TRBV5-1,-,-,CASSRIQLETQYF,TGCGCCAGCAGCAGAATACAGCTAGAGACCCAGTACTTC
TRBJ1-5,TRBV19,-,-,CASSRQNSNQPQHF,TGTGCCAGTAGTCGACAAAATAGCAATCAGCCCCAGCATTTT